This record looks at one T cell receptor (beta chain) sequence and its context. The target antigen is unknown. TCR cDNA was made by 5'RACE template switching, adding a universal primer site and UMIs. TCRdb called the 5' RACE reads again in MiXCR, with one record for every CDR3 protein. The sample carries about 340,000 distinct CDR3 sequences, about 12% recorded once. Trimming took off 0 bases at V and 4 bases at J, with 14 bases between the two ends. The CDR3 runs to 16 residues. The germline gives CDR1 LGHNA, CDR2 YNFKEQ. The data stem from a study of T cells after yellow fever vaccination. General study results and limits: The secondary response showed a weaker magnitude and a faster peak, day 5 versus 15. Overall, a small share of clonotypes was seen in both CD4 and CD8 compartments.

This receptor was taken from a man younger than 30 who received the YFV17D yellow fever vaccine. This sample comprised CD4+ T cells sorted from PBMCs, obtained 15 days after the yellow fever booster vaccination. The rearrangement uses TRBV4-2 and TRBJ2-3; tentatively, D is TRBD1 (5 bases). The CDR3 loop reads CASSQESVPRADTQYF. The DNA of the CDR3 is TGTGCCAGCAGCCAAGAATCCGTCCCCAGGGCAGATACGCAGTATTTT.